Detailed here is one T cell receptor beta chain. The record originates from a study of identical twins. The CDR3 sequence is 14 residues long. Trimming took off 1 base at V and 8 bases at J, with 12 bases between the two ends. One entry per CDR3 protein results from TCRdb running MiXCR on the 5' RACE reads. The sample yields 1.5 million to 2 million distinct CDR3 sequences, less than 35% seen once. This TCR derives from a newborn girl in good health. V is TRBV12-3 or TRBV12-4 and J is TRBJ2-1, with D maybe TRBD1 (5 bases). The sample was cord blood. The CDR3 here is CASSLGQGSDEQFF. Here the CDR3 DNA reads TGTGCCAGCAGTTTAGGGCAGGGATCGGATGAGCAGTTCTTC.